This TCR beta chain was sequenced in a study of cytomegalovirus exposure and HLA in healthy donors. Study details: Unique TCRs numbering roughly 80 million, obtained from HLA-typed donors, made up an early data release.

The CDR3 runs to 16 residues. V gave up 0 bases and J gave up 1 base, with 13 bases separating them. Per the germline V gene, CDR1 is SGDLS and CDR2 is YYNGEE. PCR involved 60 Vbeta and 13 Jbeta primers. Original data processing: Unique TCR beta chains numbered approximately 76 million in a later analysis, with roughly 10 million shared. Generated by immunoSEQ multiplex PCR, the TCRdb table keeps only in-frame clones and is missing some. The D gene and trimming were derived from the DNA, and the V and J assignments and clone size from that table. The table has 150,000 to 200,000 clones, over 70% seen once. Findings and limits, study-wide: In a later analysis, TCR beta V- and J-gene trimming was associated with a missense DCLRE1C variant. Most subjects had HLA-A and HLA-B alleles reportedly predicted accurately by TCR beta sequences.

As regards this clone: Its antigen is unidentified.

The sample was PBMCs. The clonotype originates from a man aged 25 to 40 in good health and CMV-seropositive. This rearrangement joins TRBV9 to TRBJ1-2, with D possibly matching TRBD1 (5 bases). The CDR3 reads CASSVDGRGRNYGYTF. CDR3 DNA sequence: TGTGCCAGCAGCGTAGACGGGAGGGGCCGTAACTATGGCTACACCTTC.